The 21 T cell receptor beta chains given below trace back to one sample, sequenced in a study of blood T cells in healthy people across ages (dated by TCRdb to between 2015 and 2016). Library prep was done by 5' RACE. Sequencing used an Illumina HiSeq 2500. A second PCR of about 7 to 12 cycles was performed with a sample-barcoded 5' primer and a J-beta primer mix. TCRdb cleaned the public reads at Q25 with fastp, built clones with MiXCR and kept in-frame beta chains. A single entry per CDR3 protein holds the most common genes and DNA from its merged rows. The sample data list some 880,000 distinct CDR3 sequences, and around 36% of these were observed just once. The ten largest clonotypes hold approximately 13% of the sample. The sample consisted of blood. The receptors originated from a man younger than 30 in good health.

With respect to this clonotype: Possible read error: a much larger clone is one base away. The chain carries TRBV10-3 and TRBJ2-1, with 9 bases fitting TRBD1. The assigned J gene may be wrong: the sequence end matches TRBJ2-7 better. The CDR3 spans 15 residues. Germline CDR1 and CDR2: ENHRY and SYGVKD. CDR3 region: CAISGDRVTYNEQYF. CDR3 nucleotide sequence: TGTGCCATCAGTGGGGACAGGGTTACCTACAATGAGCAGTACTTC.

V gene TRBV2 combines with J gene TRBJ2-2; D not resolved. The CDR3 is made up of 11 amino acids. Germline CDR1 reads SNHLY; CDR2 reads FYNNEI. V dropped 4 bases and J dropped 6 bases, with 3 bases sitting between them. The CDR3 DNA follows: TGTGCCAGCAGTGCACCCGGGGAGCTGTTTTTT. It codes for CASSAPGELFF.

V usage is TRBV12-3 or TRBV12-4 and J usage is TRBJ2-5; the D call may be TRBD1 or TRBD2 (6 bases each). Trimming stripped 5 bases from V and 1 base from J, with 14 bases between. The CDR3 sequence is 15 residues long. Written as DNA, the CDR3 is TGTGCCAGCAGTGCGACAGGAGGGGGCCAAGAGACCCAGTACTTC. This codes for CASSATGGGQETQYF.

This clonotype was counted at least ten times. CDR3 residues: CATSRDRDRGAHEQFF. Written as DNA, the CDR3 is TGTGCCACCAGCAGAGACCGGGACAGGGGGGCACATGAGCAGTTCTTC. V usage is TRBV15 and J usage is TRBJ2-1; TRBD1 matches at 11 bases. Losses at the gene ends were 0 bases for V and 8 bases for J; bases not matched to a gene: 6. This CDR3 is 16 amino acids long. CDR1 and CDR2 from the germline V gene are LNHNV and YYDKDF (reference sequence).

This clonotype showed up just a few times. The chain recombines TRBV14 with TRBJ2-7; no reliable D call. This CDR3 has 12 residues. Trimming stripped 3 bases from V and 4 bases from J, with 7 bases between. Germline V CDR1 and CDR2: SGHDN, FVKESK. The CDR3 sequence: CASSQGLYEQYF. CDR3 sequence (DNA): TGTGCCAGCAGCCAGGGGTTATACGAGCAGTACTTC.

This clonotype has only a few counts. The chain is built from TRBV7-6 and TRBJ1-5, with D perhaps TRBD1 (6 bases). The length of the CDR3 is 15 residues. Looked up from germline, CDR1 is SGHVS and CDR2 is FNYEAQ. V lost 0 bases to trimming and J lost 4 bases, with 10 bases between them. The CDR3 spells CASSLAATGNQPQHF. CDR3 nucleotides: TGTGCCAGCAGCTTAGCGGCGACAGGTAATCAGCCCCAGCATTTT.

The chain's CDR3 is CASGETNEQFF. The CDR3 bases are TGTGCTAGTGGTGAAACCAATGAGCAGTTCTTC. The V gene is TRBV12-5, the J gene TRBJ2-1; D call uncertain. V dropped 5 bases and J dropped 6 bases, with 5 bases sitting between them. This CDR3 has 11 amino acids. Germline V gene sequence: CDR1 LGHNT, CDR2 FRNRAP.

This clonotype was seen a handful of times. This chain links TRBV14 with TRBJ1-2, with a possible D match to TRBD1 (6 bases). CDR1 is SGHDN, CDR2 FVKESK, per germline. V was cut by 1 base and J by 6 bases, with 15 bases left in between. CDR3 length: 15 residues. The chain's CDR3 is CASSQATGGLDGYTF. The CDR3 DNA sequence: TGTGCCAGCAGCCAAGCAACCGGGGGCCTCGATGGCTACACCTTC.

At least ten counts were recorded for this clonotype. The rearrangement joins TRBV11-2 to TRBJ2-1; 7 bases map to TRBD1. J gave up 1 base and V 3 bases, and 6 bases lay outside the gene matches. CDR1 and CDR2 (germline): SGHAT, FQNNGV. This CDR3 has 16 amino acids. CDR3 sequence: CASSLRGQTSYNEQFF. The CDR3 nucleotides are TGTGCCAGCAGCTTGAGGGGACAGACTTCCTACAATGAGCAGTTCTTC. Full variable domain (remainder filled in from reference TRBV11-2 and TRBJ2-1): EAGVAQSPRYKIIEKRQSVAFWCNPISGHATLYWYQQILGQGPKLLIQFQNNGVVDDSQLPKDRFSAERLKGVDSTLKIQPAKLEDSAVYLCASSLRGQTSYNEQFFGPGTRLTVL.

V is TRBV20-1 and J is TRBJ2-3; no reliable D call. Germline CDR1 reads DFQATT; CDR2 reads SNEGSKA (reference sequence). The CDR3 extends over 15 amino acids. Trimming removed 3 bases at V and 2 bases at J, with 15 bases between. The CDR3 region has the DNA TGCAGTGCTAGTTGGGGTGGGTTCGACACAGATACGCAGTATTTT. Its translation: CSASWGGFDTDTQYF.

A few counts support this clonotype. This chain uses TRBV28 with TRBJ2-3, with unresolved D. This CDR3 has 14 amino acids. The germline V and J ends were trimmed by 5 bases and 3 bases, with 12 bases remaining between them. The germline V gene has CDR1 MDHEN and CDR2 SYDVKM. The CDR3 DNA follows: TGTGCCAGCAGTGTTCGCCCTGGGACAGATACGCAGTATTTT. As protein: CASSVRPGTDTQYF.

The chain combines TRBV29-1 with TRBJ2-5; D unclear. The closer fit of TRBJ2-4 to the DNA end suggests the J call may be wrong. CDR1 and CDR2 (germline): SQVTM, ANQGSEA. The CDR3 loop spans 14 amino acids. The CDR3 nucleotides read TGCAGCGTTGAAGAGGCGGTCCTAGGGAACATTCAGTACTTC. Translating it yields CSVEEAVLGNIQYF.

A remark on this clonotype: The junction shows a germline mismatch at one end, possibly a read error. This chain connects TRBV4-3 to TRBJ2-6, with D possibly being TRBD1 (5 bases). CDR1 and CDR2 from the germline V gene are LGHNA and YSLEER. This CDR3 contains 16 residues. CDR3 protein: CAGRPTESSGANILTF. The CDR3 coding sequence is TGCGCCGGCCGACCCACAGAGAGCTCTGGGGCCAACATCCTGACTTTC.

In DNA, the CDR3 is TGTGCCAGCAGGCCACAGGGGGCCACTGAAGCTTTCTTT. It translates to CASRPQGATEAFF. V and J are TRBV6-5 and TRBJ1-1; 9 bases fit TRBD1. Germline trimming cut 6 bases from V and 4 bases from J; bases unmatched to any gene: 3. CDR1 and CDR2 from the germline V gene are MNHEY and SVGAGI. This CDR3 contains 13 residues.

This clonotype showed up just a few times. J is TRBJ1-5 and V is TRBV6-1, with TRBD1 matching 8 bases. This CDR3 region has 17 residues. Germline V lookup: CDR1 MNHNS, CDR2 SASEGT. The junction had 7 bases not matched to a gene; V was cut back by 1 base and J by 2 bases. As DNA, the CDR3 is TGTGCCAGCAGTGAAGTTAGGGACAGGTCGGGCAATCAGCCCCAGCATTTT. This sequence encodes CASSEVRDRSGNQPQHF.

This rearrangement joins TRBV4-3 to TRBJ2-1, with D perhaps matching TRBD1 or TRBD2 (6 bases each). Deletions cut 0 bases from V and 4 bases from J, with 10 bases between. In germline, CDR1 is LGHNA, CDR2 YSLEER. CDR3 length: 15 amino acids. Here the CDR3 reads CASSQDGGEYNEQFF. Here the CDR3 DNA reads TGCGCCAGCAGCCAAGACGGGGGCGAGTACAATGAGCAGTTCTTC.

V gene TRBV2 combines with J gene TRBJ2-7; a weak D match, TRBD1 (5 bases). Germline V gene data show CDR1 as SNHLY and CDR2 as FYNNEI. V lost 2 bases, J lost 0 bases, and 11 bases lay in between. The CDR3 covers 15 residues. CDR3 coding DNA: TGTGCCAGCAGTGAACAGGGCACCTTCTCCTACGAGCAGTACTTC. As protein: CASSEQGTFSYEQYF.

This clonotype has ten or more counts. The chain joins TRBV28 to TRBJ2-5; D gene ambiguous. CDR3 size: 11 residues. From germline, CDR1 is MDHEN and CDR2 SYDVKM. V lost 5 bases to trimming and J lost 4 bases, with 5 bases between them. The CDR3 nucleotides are TGTGCCAGCAGTATACTAGAGACCCAGTACTTC. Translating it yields CASSILETQYF.

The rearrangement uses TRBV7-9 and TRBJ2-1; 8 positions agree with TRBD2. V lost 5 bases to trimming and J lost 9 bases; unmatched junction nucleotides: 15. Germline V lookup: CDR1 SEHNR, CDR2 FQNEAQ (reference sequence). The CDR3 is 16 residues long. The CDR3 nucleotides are TGTGCCAGCAGCCCCCCTAGCGGGCTGGGTTGGGGTGAGCAGTTCTTC. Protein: CASSPPSGLGWGEQFF.

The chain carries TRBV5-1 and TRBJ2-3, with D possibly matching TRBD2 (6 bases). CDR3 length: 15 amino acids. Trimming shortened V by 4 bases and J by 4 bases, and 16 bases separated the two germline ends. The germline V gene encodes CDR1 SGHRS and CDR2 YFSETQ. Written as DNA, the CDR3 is TGCGCCAGCAGCGAGGGACTCCAGAGCGCAGATACGCAGTATTTT. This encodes CASSEGLQSADTQYF.

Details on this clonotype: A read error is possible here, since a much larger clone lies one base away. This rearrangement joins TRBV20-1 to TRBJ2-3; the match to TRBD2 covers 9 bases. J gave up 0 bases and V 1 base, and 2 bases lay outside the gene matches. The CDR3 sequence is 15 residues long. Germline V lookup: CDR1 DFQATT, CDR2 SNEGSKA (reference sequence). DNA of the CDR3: TGCAGTGCTAGAGGACTAGCGGTTAGCACAGATACGCAGTATTTT. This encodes CSARGLAVSTDTQYF.